Listed below are T cell receptor beta chains from one sample, sequenced in a study of Graves' ophthalmopathy and Graves' hyperthyroidism. In TCRdb, the multiplex PCR reads were re-called with MiXCR into one record per CDR3 protein. The sample holds 40,000 to 45,000 distinct CDR3 sequences; more than 45% are singletons and the top ten take roughly 18%. Sequencing used peripheral blood. The origin of the receptors is an adult man with Graves' ophthalmopathy. Both conserved end residues are part of each CDR3. The D gene is left open where the match is weak. Part of the rows lack a size; the others show once, few, many or a class for expanded clones.

j_gene	abundance	d_gene	v_gene	CDR3aa	CDR3nt
TRBJ2-6	many	TRBD1	TRBV7-6	CASSYQGWTGIMVSSGANVLTF	TGTGCCAGCAGCTACCAAGGGTGGACAGGGATAATGGTTAGCTCTGGGGCCAACGTCCTGACTTTC
TRBJ2-5	-	TRBD2	TRBV5-4	CASSWGLAGDETQYF	TGTGCCAGCAGCTGGGGGCTAGCGGGAGATGAGACCCAGTACTTC
TRBJ1-5	-	-	TRBV14	CASSQNRAYNEHF	TGTGCCAGCAGCCAAAACAGGGCCTACAATGAGCATTTT
TRBJ1-1	many	TRBD1	TRBV12-3/TRBV12-4	CASSLTGMNTEAFF	TGTGCCAGCAGTTTGACAGGGATGAACACTGAAGCTTTCTTT
TRBJ1-1	many	-	TRBV6-5	CASGTGMNTEAFF	TGTGCCAGCGGGACGGGAATGAACACTGAAGCTTTCTTT
TRBJ2-1	many	TRBD2	TRBV20-1	CSARTGGSYNEQFF	TGCAGTGCTAGGACGGGGGGGTCCTACAATGAGCAGTTCTTC
TRBJ2-1	-	TRBD2	TRBV12-3/TRBV12-4	CASSSERELLGNEQFF	TGTGCCAGCAGTTCCGAGCGGGAGCTGCTAGGCAATGAGCAGTTCTTC
TRBJ1-4	many	-	TRBV19	CASSWGGNEKLFF	TGTGCCAGTAGCTGGGGGGGAAATGAAAAACTGTTTTTT
TRBJ1-5	once	-	TRBV20-1	CSASVDGYSNQPQHF	TGCAGTGCCAGCGTAGACGGGTATAGCAATCAGCCCCAGCATTTT
TRBJ2-7	medium-sized	-	TRBV7-8	CASSLGAYEQYF	TGTGCCAGCAGCTTAGGGGCCTACGAGCAGTACTTC
TRBJ2-2	-	-	TRBV29-1	CSVGGGAGFSNTGELFF	TGCAGCGTTGGGGGTGGGGCAGGGTTCTCGAACACCGGGGAGCTGTTTTTT
TRBJ1-1	once	-	TRBV7-8	CASSLRSGNTEAFF	TGTGCCAGCAGCTTAAGGTCTGGGAACACTGAAGCTTTCTTT
TRBJ2-3	many	-	TRBV6-5	CASSYSMFWVTQGTDTQYF	TGTGCCAGCAGTTACTCGATGTTCTGGGTGACGCAGGGCACAGATACGCAGTATTTT
TRBJ2-1	-	-	TRBV5-6	CASSSGRPSYEQFF	TGTGCCAGCAGCTCCGGACGGCCTTCCTACGAGCAGTTCTTC
TRBJ2-3	-	TRBD2	TRBV7-3	CASSFSGTSLDTQYF	TGTGCCAGCAGCTTTAGCGGGACTAGCCTTGATACGCAGTATTTT
TRBJ1-1	-	-	TRBV4-1	CASSQDRGRAEAYF	TGCGCCAGCAGCCAAGATCGCGGGCGGGCAGAAGCTTACTTT
TRBJ2-3	-	TRBD1	TRBV7-2	CANRGDRGATQYF	TGTGCCAACAGAGGAGACAGGGGGGCTACGCAGTATTTT
TRBJ2-2	-	TRBD2	TRBV20-1	CSARFGLAGTGELFF	TGCAGTGCTAGATTCGGACTAGCGGGGACCGGGGAGCTGTTTTTT
TRBJ2-1	many	TRBD2	TRBV7-2	CASSLGAGGSYNEQFF	TGTGCCAGCAGCTTAGGGGCGGGGGGCTCCTACAATGAGCAGTTCTTC
TRBJ1-5	-	-	TRBV2	CASTKLGQTQETQHF	TGTGCCAGCACGAAATTAGGACAGACCCAAGAGACCCAGCATTTT
TRBJ1-2	-	-	TRBV24-1	CATQKGANYGYTF	TGTGCCACGCAGAAGGGGGCTAACTATGGCTACACCTTC
TRBJ2-3	many	TRBD2	TRBV7-6	CASSSRGVAGGPDTQYF	TGTGCCAGCAGCTCGCGTGGTGTGGCGGGGGGGCCGGATACGCAGTATTTT
TRBJ1-5	many	TRBD1	TRBV20-1	CSARPGQGAQPQHF	TGCAGTGCTCGACCGGGACAGGGGGCACAGCCCCAGCATTTT
TRBJ2-1	-	-	TRBV7-6	CASSSRINTYNEQFF	TGTGCCAGCAGCTCCAGAATCAATACCTACAATGAGCAGTTCTTC
TRBJ2-2	many	-	TRBV7-3	CASSLRQASASSGELFF	TGTGCCAGCAGCTTAAGACAGGCATCGGCGTCGTCCGGGGAGCTGTTTTTT
TRBJ1-5	-	-	TRBV11-2	CASNPTDSTAGYDNQPQHF	TGTGCCAGCAACCCCACCGATTCCACCGCGGGGTACGACAATCAGCCCCAGCATTTT
TRBJ1-2	-	TRBD1	TRBV30	CAWSPGQGVGYGYTF	TGTGCCTGGTCTCCGGGACAGGGGGTCGGCTATGGCTACACCTTC